This T cell receptor beta chain was profiled in a study of blood T cell repertoires in COVID-19. Study-level background: Nucleic acid was either cDNA or gDNA, and it came from T cells, B-cell-depleted T cells, or PBMCs.

Participant ages covered about 18 to 95 years across 24 US areas. Authors' analysis steps: Using reference gene primer amplification, nucleated cell counts were estimated. Sequencing used immunoSEQ multiplex PCR; TCRdb keeps in-frame clones, though not all of them. The D gene and trimming were derived from the DNA, and the V and J assignments and clone size from that table. The sample has just over 300,000 clones; nearly 90% are singletons. The germline V gene encodes CDR1 MDHEN and CDR2 SYDVKM. The CDR3 has 15 amino acids. V shed 6 bases and J 3 bases; nucleotides not matched to a gene: 11. Sequenced material: PBMCs or T cells enriched from blood (not recorded which). The receptor was isolated from a woman under 30 with acute COVID-19. The V call is TRBV28, the J call TRBJ2-7; 7 nucleotides line up with TRBD1. The CDR3 protein is CASRTLDRELYEQYF. In DNA, the CDR3 is TGTGCCAGCAGAACCCTAGACAGGGAACTCTACGAGCAGTACTTC.